The 9 T cell receptor beta chains reported below all come from one sample, sequenced in a study of T cells in Graves' hyperthyroidism and ophthalmopathy. Amplification targeted TCR beta CDR3 regions from RNA transcripts. HTBI primers were the set used in a first-round RT-PCR of the TCR CDR3. TCRdb itself ran the multiplex PCR reads through MiXCR, one entry per CDR3 protein. The sample includes over 500,000 distinct CDR3 sequences, 11% to 15% of them seen just once. Sequencing was carried out using blood. The source of these receptors is a woman aged 40 to 49 with Graves' hyperthyroidism.

This clonotype was counted once. The chain combines TRBV5-1 with TRBJ2-3, with a weak D call TRBD1 (6 bases). This CDR3 has 14 amino acids. Trimming stripped 4 bases from V and 2 bases from J, with 11 bases between. Germline V gives CDR1 SGHRS, CDR2 YFSETQ. The CDR3 bases are TGCGCCAGCAGCAAAGGACAGCTCACAGATACGCAGTATTTT. Translating it yields CASSKGQLTDTQYF.

This clonotype was detected many times. J is TRBJ2-2 and V is TRBV19; TRBD2 agrees at 9 bases. After removal of 1 base from V and 4 bases from J, the junction contained 10 bases not matched to a gene. Germline V gene lookup returns CDR1 LNHDA and CDR2 SQIVND (reference sequence). CDR3 length: 18 residues. CDR3 sequence (DNA): TGTGCCAGTAGTATAGGGGACAGCATAGCGGGAGTCACCGGGGAGCTGTTTTTT. It is translated as CASSIGDSIAGVTGELFF.

This clonotype appeared many times. The V call is TRBV10-2, the J call TRBJ2-1, with 7 bases lining up with TRBD1. Germline V gene lookup returns CDR1 WSHSY and CDR2 SAAADI. V lost 6 bases, J lost 1 base, and 6 bases stayed unmatched. The CDR3 runs to 15 residues. CDR3 nucleotides: TGCGCCAGCAGCCCCGGGACAGTATCCTACAATGAGCAGTTCTTC. Protein: CASSPGTVSYNEQFF.

The chain recombines TRBV12-3 or TRBV12-4 with TRBJ2-7, with no clear D. The CDR3 has 14 residues. V lost 3 bases and J 4 bases, leaving 13 bases between the germline ends. This CDR3 is CASSFNDGGYEQYF. CDR3 sequence (DNA): TGTGCCAGCAGTTTTAACGATGGTGGATACGAGCAGTACTTC.

This clonotype was counted at least ten times. This rearrangement joins TRBV20-1 to TRBJ2-7; D is uncertain. Germline V gene lookup returns CDR1 DFQATT and CDR2 SNEGSKA (reference sequence). This CDR3 spans 13 amino acids. Trimming removed 5 bases from V and 0 bases from J, with 11 bases in between. This CDR3 is CSASRMNSYEQYF. CDR3 nucleotide sequence: TGCAGTGCTTCCCGAATGAACTCCTACGAGCAGTACTTC.

V and J are TRBV4-1 and TRBJ2-1; the D is unclear. V gave up 1 base and J gave up 0 bases, with 10 bases separating them. The CDR3 length is 16 residues. Per the germline V gene, CDR1 is MGHRA and CDR2 is YSYEKL. CDR3 bases: TGCGCCAGCAGCCAAGGACCCCTTAGCTCCTACAATGAGCAGTTCTTC. This encodes CASSQGPLSSYNEQFF.

This clonotype was seen at least ten times. The chain joins TRBV15 to TRBJ2-7; a possible D gene is TRBD1 (6 bases). There are 18 residues in the CDR3. The V gene's germline CDR1 is LNHNV and CDR2 YYDKDF (reference sequence). V was pared by 0 bases and J by 0 bases, with 18 bases between. The chain's CDR3 is CATSRDRGQGPSSYEQYF. In DNA form, the CDR3 reads TGTGCCACCAGCAGAGATCGAGGGCAGGGGCCGAGCTCCTACGAGCAGTACTTC.

The V call is TRBV28, the J call TRBJ2-1; the match to TRBD2 covers 11 bases. V was pared by 4 bases and J by 3 bases, with 5 bases of the junction left unmatched. CDR1 MDHEN and CDR2 SYDVKM come from the germline V gene. The CDR3 extends over 16 amino acids. The CDR3 sequence is CASSSTGTSGYNEQFF. The CDR3 coding sequence is TGTGCCAGCAGTTCAACGGGGACTAGCGGCTACAATGAGCAGTTCTTC.

A few counts support this clonotype. The chain joins TRBV2 to TRBJ1-3; TRBD1 matches at 12 bases. Trimming removed 7 bases from V and 4 bases from J; junction bases left unmatched: 5. The CDR3 sequence is 15 residues long. CDR1 SNHLY and CDR2 FYNNEI come from the germline V gene. The CDR3 spells CASTGTGGSGNTIYF. For the CDR3, the DNA is TGTGCCAGCACCGGGACAGGGGGCTCCGGAAACACCATATATTTT.